Shown below are 10 T cell receptor beta chains from a single sample sequenced in a study of T-cell memory formation after mild COVID-19. TCRdb re-analysed the 5' RACE reads in MiXCR, keeping a single row per CDR3 protein. The data contain 70,000 to 100,000 distinct CDR3 sequences, roughly 15% of them singletons. Sequencing was carried out using PBMCs or a T cell subset sorted from them (not recorded which). The receptors here all came from a man between 18 and 35 years old who had mild COVID-19 (a few samples of this study predate the infection). Cell type and time point are not known.

The rearrangement joins TRBV28 to TRBJ1-1; possible D gene TRBD1, 5 bases. In germline, CDR1 is MDHEN, CDR2 SYDVKM. Between the trimmed V and J ends, which lost 6 bases and 4 bases, there was a span of 15 bases. This CDR3 is built from 14 residues. As DNA, the CDR3 is TGTGCCAGCAGGGGGGTAGGGGCAGGCACTGAAGCTTTCTTT. It translates to CASRGVGAGTEAFF.

This clonotype came up a few times. This sequence joins TRBV4-1 and TRBJ2-3; 7 nucleotides agree with TRBD2. CDR1 and CDR2 from the germline V gene are MGHRA and YSYEKL. The CDR3 runs to 17 residues. The trim removed 4 bases at V and 1 base at J, leaving 11 bases unmatched. DNA for the CDR3: TGCGCCAGCAGCCGCCCCGCCGCAGGGAGGGGCACAGATACGCAGTATTTT. This encodes CASSRPAAGRGTDTQYF.

This clonotype was seen a few times. The chain recombines TRBV6-5 with TRBJ2-5, with D unresolved. Trimming removed 8 bases at V and 4 bases at J, with 26 bases between. Germline V gives CDR1 MNHEY, CDR2 SVGAGI. This CDR3 is 17 amino acids long. Here the CDR3 reads CASRSRLVALGVETQYF. CDR3 nucleotides: TGTGCCAGCCGCAGCCGGCTGGTCGCATTAGGAGTAGAGACCCAGTACTTC.

This clonotype has more than one count but fewer than ten. At one boundary the junction diverges from the germline segment, which might be a read error. J is TRBJ1-5 and V is TRBV6-5; D is uncertain. The germline V gene has CDR1 MNHEY and CDR2 SVGAGI. This CDR3 region has 13 residues. This CDR3 is CASSYGSTQPQHF. In nucleotides, the CDR3 is TGTGCCAGCAGTTACGGGAGCACTCAGCCCCAGCATTTT.

In this sample, this clonotype turned up many times. The chain has TRBV7-9 and TRBJ1-2; D possibly corresponds to TRBD1 (6 bases). Trimming took 5 bases from V and 3 from J, leaving 16 bases between them. Germline-derived CDR1 and CDR2 are SEHNR and FQNEAQ (reference sequence). The CDR3 is 15 amino acids. DNA of the CDR3: TGTGCCAGCAGCCCACCGGGGGGGCTATACTATGGCTACACCTTC. Its translation: CASSPPGGLYYGYTF.

This clonotype was seen a few times. V and J are TRBV11-2 and TRBJ1-1; tentatively, D is TRBD1 (5 bases). Germline V gives CDR1 SGHAT, CDR2 FQNNGV. V lost 6 bases, J lost 5 bases, and 16 bases lay in between. The CDR3 totals 14 residues. The CDR3 reads CASRLTGPRTEAFF. CDR3 DNA: TGTGCCAGCAGATTGACGGGGCCGCGGACTGAAGCTTTCTTT.

This clonotype has only a few counts. V is TRBV7-9 and J is TRBJ1-2; no firm D call. This CDR3 spans 15 amino acids. The germline V gene has CDR1 SEHNR and CDR2 FQNEAQ (reference sequence). The V end was cut by 2 bases, the J end by 0 bases, with 10 bases between. CDR3: CASSLSPAANYGYTF. The CDR3 bases are TGTGCCAGCAGCTTAAGTCCAGCTGCTAACTATGGCTACACCTTC.

The CDR3: CASSFPQGRESYEQYF. The CDR3, as DNA: TGCGCCAGCAGCTTCCCACAGGGCCGGGAGAGCTACGAGCAGTACTTC. This chain links TRBV5-1 with TRBJ2-7; D is perhaps TRBD1 or TRBD2 (6 bases each). The CDR3 spans 16 residues. The V gene lost 2 bases and the J gene lost 3 bases, with 18 bases spanning the gap. Germline loops: CDR1 SGHRS, CDR2 YFSETQ.

This rearrangement joins TRBV6-5 to TRBJ1-6; D gene uncertain. Germline-derived CDR1 and CDR2 are MNHEY and SVGAGI. CDR3 length: 15 residues. Trimming took off 4 bases at V and 0 bases at J, with 7 bases between the two ends. CDR3 bases: TGTGCCAGCAGTTTCGGTAGCTCCTATAATTCACCCCTCCACTTT. It is translated as CASSFGSSYNSPLHF.

This clonotype occurred a few times. This chain connects TRBV20-1 to TRBJ2-2; 7 bases agree with TRBD1. This CDR3 comprises 15 residues. CDR1 and CDR2 from the germline V gene are DFQATT and SNEGSKA (reference sequence). The trim removed 1 base at V and 3 bases at J, leaving 5 bases unmatched. The CDR3 nucleotides are TGCAGTGCTAGAGGAGGGACAGATTACACCGGGGAGCTGTTTTTT. It translates to CSARGGTDYTGELFF.